This is a list of T cell receptor beta chains from one sample in a study of beta chain features in type 1 diabetes. The method was immunoSEQ multiplex PCR; TCRdb's version includes in-frame clones alone and lacks a portion of them. Of hundreds of thousands of clones listed, approximately 12% are singletons. The specimen was naive CD4+ T cells from blood. The receptors derive from a man younger than 30 in good health. CDR3s include the opening cysteine and the closing phenylalanine or tryptophan. The D gene is left open where the match is weak. A clone size is listed for some rows: how often the clone was seen (once, few, many), or a class if it is expanded.

j_call d_call v_call clone_size cdr3_nt cdr3_aa
TRBJ2-3 - TRBV6-5 - TGTGCCAGCAGACTCACCCGGGTGGGTACGCAGTATTTT CASRLTRVGTQYF
TRBJ2-1 - TRBV7-9 - TGTGCCAGCAGCTTAACCGTTTACGCGGATCTCTCCTACAATGAGCAGTTCTTC CASSLTVYADLSYNEQFF
TRBJ2-2 - TRBV30 - TGTGCCTGGAGTCTGGGCCGGGAGCTGTTTTTT CAWSLGRELFF
TRBJ2-1 - TRBV28 - TGTGCCAGCAGCCCAACAGGTATTAGGAATGAGCAGTTCTTC CASSPTGIRNEQFF
TRBJ2-7 - TRBV9 few TGTGCCAGCAGCGTAGATACAGGAGGGCCCTCCTACGAGCAGTACTTC CASSVDTGGPSYEQYF
TRBJ1-5 - TRBV7-8 - TGTGCCAGCAGCCCCCATTGGGGGGACAATCAGCCCCAGCATTTT CASSPHWGDNQPQHF
TRBJ2-3 TRBD1 TRBV7-3 - TGTGCCAGCAGCTCGACAGGGCGCGCAGATACGCAGTATTTT CASSSTGRADTQYF
TRBJ2-7 - TRBV28 - TGTGCCGCGACAGGAGAGTACGAGCAGTACTTC CAATGEYEQYF
TRBJ1-4 - TRBV7-2 few TGTGCCAGCAGCTTGAGGGTCTCCGAAAAACTGTTTTTT CASSLRVSEKLFF
TRBJ1-2 - TRBV5-1 - TGCGCCAGCAGCTTGCTCCCAGGACCTCCGGGGTATGGCTACACCTTC CASSLLPGPPGYGYTF
TRBJ2-1 TRBD2 TRBV4-3 few TGCGCCAGCAGCCAAGAAGCCAGCGGGAGGGGTGAGCAGTTCTTC CASSQEASGRGEQFF
TRBJ2-1 - TRBV5-1 - TGCGCCAGCTCCCGGGACGGGAGCTCCTACAATGAGCAGTTCTTC CASSRDGSSYNEQFF
TRBJ1-5 - TRBV2 few TGTGCCAGCAGTCCACTTCGGGGTAACAGGGAGCGGCCCCAGCATTTT CASSPLRGNRERPQHF
TRBJ1-1 - TRBV5-1 - TGCGCCAGCAGCTCAGGGTTGTTGGGCGACACTGAAGCTTTCTTT CASSSGLLGDTEAFF
TRBJ2-5 TRBD1 TRBV25-1 few TGTGCCAGCAGTGTTCCGGGACAGGGACTCCAAGAGACCCAGTACTTC CASSVPGQGLQETQYF
TRBJ1-2 - TRBV5-4 few TGTGCCAGCGCAGGCCTTAGTGTATCGGCTAACTATGGCTACACCTTC CASAGLSVSANYGYTF
TRBJ2-7 TRBD1 TRBV30 - TGTGCCTGGAGTTCGCAACCGGGACAGGTGGGTGGAGAGCAGTACTTC CAWSSQPGQVGGEQYF
TRBJ2-1 - TRBV9 - TGTGCCAGCAGCGTACCGGGAGTAGGCAATGAGCAGTTCTTC CASSVPGVGNEQFF
TRBJ2-2 - TRBV19 - TGTGCCAGTAGTATAGACAGGGAGGTCGGGGAGCTGTTTTTT CASSIDREVGELFF
TRBJ2-5 TRBD1 TRBV10-3 few TGTGCCATCAGGCCCGGGGGACAGGGAGCTTTAGGGGCCCAGTACTTC CAIRPGGQGALGAQYF
TRBJ2-7 TRBD1 TRBV15 few TGTGCCACCAGGCACTATGCCGGGACAGGATCCTACGAGCAGTACTTC CATRHYAGTGSYEQYF
TRBJ1-1 - TRBV29-1 - TGCAGCGTTGGGTCCGACTGGAACACTGAAGCTTTCTTT CSVGSDWNTEAFF
TRBJ1-1 TRBD1 TRBV28 - TGTGCCAGCAGTCCCTGGACAGGCTACATGAACACTGAAGCTTTCTTT CASSPWTGYMNTEAFF
TRBJ2-2 TRBD1 TRBV12-5 few TGTGCTAGTGGTTTGGGGTTTAGGCAGGGGGAAGCCGTGTACACCGGGGAGCTGTTTTTT CASGLGFRQGEAVYTGELFF
TRBJ2-7 - TRBV28 - TGTGCCAGCAGTTTAGGAGGAGGGGGCTTCGGAGAGCAGTACTTC CASSLGGGGFGEQYF
TRBJ2-3 - TRBV5-1 few TGCGCCAGCAGCTTCCAGGGTACAGATACGCAGTATTTT CASSFQGTDTQYF
TRBJ2-2 - TRBV2 - TGTGCCAGCAGTGAGGAGTTCACCGGGGAGCTGTTTTTT CASSEEFTGELFF
TRBJ2-3 - TRBV28 - TGTGCCAGCAGTGGGCCCCTCCGGTCCACAGATACGCAGTATTTT CASSGPLRSTDTQYF
TRBJ2-2 - TRBV5-1 few TGCGCCAGCAGCTTGGTCGTGTCAGGGCTGAACACCGGGGAGCTGTTTTTT CASSLVVSGLNTGELFF
TRBJ2-5 TRBD1 TRBV5-1 few TGCGCCAGCAGCCCGTTGACAGGGTCCCAAGAGACCCAGTACTTC CASSPLTGSQETQYF
TRBJ1-3 - TRBV4-3 - TGCGCCAGCAGCCCCTCCCCGGGACTGGGGTACTCTGGAAACACCATATATTTT CASSPSPGLGYSGNTIYF
TRBJ2-2 - TRBV30 few TGTGCCTGGGCGTGGGGGCCCGGGGAGCTGTTTTTT CAWAWGPGELFF
TRBJ2-5 - TRBV28 few TGTGCCAGCAGTGGAGACAGTCAAGAGACCCAGTACTTC CASSGDSQETQYF
TRBJ2-1 TRBD2 TRBV11-2 - TGTGCCAGCAGCTTAGGGACTAGCGGGAGCTTGCATGAGCAGTTCTTC CASSLGTSGSLHEQFF
TRBJ2-4 - TRBV28 few TGTGCCACCCAGCGGGCCAAAAACATTCAGTACTTC CATQRAKNIQYF
TRBJ2-5 TRBD1 TRBV7-2 few TGTGCCAGCAGCTCACCGGGACAGGGAGGGGAGACCCAGTACTTC CASSSPGQGGETQYF
TRBJ1-3 - TRBV28 - TGTGCCAGCAGTACACATGGGGCTTCTGGAAACACCATATATTTT CASSTHGASGNTIYF
TRBJ2-3 TRBD2 TRBV5-1 few TGCGCCAGCAGCTTAGCGGGAGGACCTAGCACAGATACGCAGTATTTT CASSLAGGPSTDTQYF
TRBJ2-7 - TRBV7-8 - TGTGCCAGCAGCTTGACAGATGGCAACTACGAGCAGTACTTC CASSLTDGNYEQYF
TRBJ2-1 TRBD2 TRBV7-2 - TGTGCCAGCAGCTTAGCCCTGACTAGCGGGACGGTCTTC CASSLALTSGTVF
TRBJ1-3 - TRBV19 - TGTGCCAGTAGAAGGAGGGACTCTGGAAACACCATATATTTT CASRRRDSGNTIYF